This T cell receptor (beta chain) comes out of a study of human T cells and chemical hapten exposure (dated by TCRdb to the early 2020s). In terms of the full investigation: For sensitization, 2% DPC in acetone was applied to a 2 cm by 2 cm area of upper inner arm skin. Patients additionally received weekly therapeutic DPC doses to the scalp throughout the approximately 22-week study period. Blood samples were taken from patients before sensitization (week 0) and at 2, 6 and about 24 weeks after DPC sensitization. Peripheral blood TCR repertoire changes were tracked in vivo in alopecia patients during primary and secondary sensitization to the hapten diphenylcyclopropenone (DPC). Patch tests used Finn chambers with 0.01% DPC on the upper back, scored after 6 days by International Contact Dermatitis Research Group standards. For TCR sequencing, blood came from about 29 alopecia patients at anywhere from one to four time points (pre-sensitization, 2, 6 and 24 weeks). Libraries were pooled for sequencing, and per-sample TCR yields varied mainly because of small differences in library volumes within the pool. The mostly female patient cohort included alopecia areata with under or over 50% scalp involvement, alopecia totalis and alopecia universalis.

Results the study describes overall, beyond this receptor: Because all patients had alopecia, a presumed autoimmune disease, the immune response of the patients might differ from that of healthy individuals. DPC sensitization did not change how many TCRs were above 1 in 1000 frequency, and no evidence was found of alterations in global repertoire structure. After repeated subsampling, changes were observed in the strength of the expansion versus patch-test correlation and in the threshold at which the correlation became significant. Expanded TCRs formed significantly more large CDR3 similarity clusters than pre-sensitization or healthy control sets, consistent with antigen-driven responses. Patch test score was positively correlated with the number of PT1 expanded TCRs, with significance at thresholds 8, 16 and 32 but not at 4.

This specimen's time point label, per the study, means: pre-sensitization, week 0. Taken with the paper, the label for treatment or condition translates to: therapeutic diphenylcyclopropenone sensitization with weekly scalp DPC. At each patch-test visit, blood was drawn before the patch test was applied. Eligible patients were aged 18 to 70, diagnosed with alopecia, deemed suitable for DPC therapy, and excluded if pregnant. Total RNA was extracted from unfractionated whole blood that had been collected in Tempus Blood RNA tubes. Counted from cysteine to phenylalanine, this CDR3 has 18 amino acids. The CDR3 DNA has 54 bases and is translated from base 1. Sequences DFQATT (CDR1) and SNEGSKA (CDR2) are obtained from the germline V gene (reference sequence). Cut back by 0 bases and 7 bases, the V and J ends lie 22 bases apart. The library relied on RACE. The run used a NextSeq 500. During library preparation, unique molecular identifiers were attached to individual cDNA molecules so that TCRs could be counted quantitatively and reproducibly. For every blood RNA sample, sequencing covered both the TCR alpha and TCR beta chains. The authors processed their data as follows. The median number of TCRs per sample was approximately 98,000, ranging from roughly 23,224 to 690,600. The Decombinator software suite was used to annotate the V, J and CDR3 of the TCR reads. For the PS versus PT1 abundance plots, all samples were subsampled to the same number of TCRs (28,000). TCRs were defined as expanded if absent before sensitization and observed at least eight times at the 2-week time point. Starting from the raw public reads, TCRdb applied fastp trimming at Q25, assembled clones with MiXCR and retained in-frame beta chains. Here each entry gathers all rows of one CDR3 protein and keeps the most common genes and DNA. The authors' filters were not applied to this entry. Recorded for this sample are 270,000 or so distinct CDR3 sequences; around 7.3% of them occurred a single time. Around 1.2% of the sample belongs to the ten largest clones.

With regard to this clonotype: No cognate antigen has been identified for it. Base qualities are not provided; no much larger clone lies one nucleotide away.

This sample comprised whole blood, obtained in connection with sensitization to the hapten diphenylcyclopropenone (DPC). The receptor comes from a man between 18 and 29 years old with alopecia areata. Some clones in this sample may be carry-over from other donors' samples. The chain uses TRBV20-1 and TRBJ1-6; matching of 5 bases hints at TRBD1 as the D gene. For the CDR3, the sequence is CSARDWIRERGPNSPLHF. The nucleotide sequence reads as follows: TGCAGTGCTAGAGATTGGATCAGGGAGCGCGGCCCCAATTCACCCCTCCACTTT.